A selection of T cell receptor beta chains follows, all from one sample in a study of CD8+ T cells in alopecia areata. Clones were sequenced by immunoSEQ multiplex PCR, and TCRdb holds only the in-frame ones, with some missing. The sample shows about 200,000 clones, about 53% of them seen only once. The sample in question was CD4+ T cells sorted from blood, obtained at week 0. The receptors shown here come from a human donor with alopecia areata. CDR3s leave out the opening cysteine and the closing phenylalanine or tryptophan.

v_call: TRBV20-1
cdr3_aa: SAGGTEAF

v_call: TRBV7-6
cdr3_aa: ASSLNSFREFPRELF

v_call: TRBV19
cdr3_aa: ASLSIAGGWHEQF

v_call: TRBV30
cdr3_aa: AWSVVGGGDQPQH

v_call: TRBV5-6
cdr3_aa: ASSWGLAGRNTQY

v_call: TRBV29-1
cdr3_aa: SVQGALTDTQY

v_call: TRBV4-1
cdr3_aa: ASSQPLAGTHEQF

v_call: TRBV30
cdr3_aa: AWDGTGPTYGYT

v_call: TRBV5-1
cdr3_aa: ASSLWRPFANTGELF

v_call: TRBV7-2
cdr3_aa: ASSFSSASSYEQY

v_call: TRBV7-6
cdr3_aa: ASSPRDRGTEAF

v_call: TRBV30
cdr3_aa: ACGRGSHEQY

v_call: TRBV2
cdr3_aa: ASISGGATDTQY

v_call: TRBV5-6
cdr3_aa: ASSPGGLALDTQY

v_call: TRBV13
cdr3_aa: ASSFQGRGYT

v_call: TRBV7-9
cdr3_aa: ASSLAGQGNTEAF

v_call: TRBV9
cdr3_aa: ASSPTTGAKNIQY

v_call: TRBV4-1
cdr3_aa: ASSPLAGLSYNEQF

v_call: TRBV25-1
cdr3_aa: ASSEGGAAGNTIY

v_call: TRBV6-5
cdr3_aa: ASRTGLENIQY

v_call: TRBV9
cdr3_aa: ASSVGTSRATDTQY

v_call: TRBV30
cdr3_aa: AWQVDRGEAF

v_call: TRBV6-1
cdr3_aa: ASSRTGSSDEQF

v_call: TRBV14
cdr3_aa: ASSQQGAGELF

v_call: TRBV29-1
cdr3_aa: TVSSMNTEAF

v_call: TRBV5-1
cdr3_aa: ANASGQPQH

v_call: TRBV7-6
cdr3_aa: ASSSLSGPSTDTQY

v_call: TRBV30
cdr3_aa: AWRATSPEQY

v_call: TRBV30
cdr3_aa: AWSLGTSYGTDTQY

v_call: TRBV29-1
cdr3_aa: SVGIGDTQY

v_call: TRBV23-1
cdr3_aa: ASSQHTGLK

v_call: TRBV5-6
cdr3_aa: ASSGSYRVYTEAF

v_call: TRBV10-3
cdr3_aa: AISESASGGTDTQY

v_call: TRBV4-1
cdr3_aa: ASSPGGGPNTGELF

v_call: TRBV14
cdr3_aa: ASSQAGSETQY

v_call: TRBV7-9
cdr3_aa: ASSPARGAREGYT

v_call: TRBV5-1
cdr3_aa: ASSLEGTGGEQF

v_call: TRBV5-1
cdr3_aa: ASSTQGLQETQY

v_call: TRBV5-1
cdr3_aa: ASSLDVNFQETQY

v_call: TRBV2
cdr3_aa: ASARTSSYEQY

v_call: TRBV6-6
cdr3_aa: ASSYSTPIAGNTIY

v_call: TRBV29-1
cdr3_aa: SVEARGMDTQY

v_call: TRBV25-1
cdr3_aa: ASSEGTVRAF

v_call: TRBV30
cdr3_aa: AWRTGGYEQY

v_call: TRBV13
cdr3_aa: ASSSGLTSGNTIY

v_call: TRBV18
cdr3_aa: ASSGTGGTYEQY

v_call: TRBV23-1
cdr3_aa: ASSRDRHYGYT

v_call: TRBV6-6
cdr3_aa: ASIDNSYEQF

v_call: TRBV6-5
cdr3_aa: ASSPRPESYEQY

v_call: TRBV6-5
cdr3_aa: ASSVQGDTEAF

v_call: TRBV29-1
cdr3_aa: SLLAGVIDSGETQY

v_call: TRBV19
cdr3_aa: ASSIAAGSYEQY